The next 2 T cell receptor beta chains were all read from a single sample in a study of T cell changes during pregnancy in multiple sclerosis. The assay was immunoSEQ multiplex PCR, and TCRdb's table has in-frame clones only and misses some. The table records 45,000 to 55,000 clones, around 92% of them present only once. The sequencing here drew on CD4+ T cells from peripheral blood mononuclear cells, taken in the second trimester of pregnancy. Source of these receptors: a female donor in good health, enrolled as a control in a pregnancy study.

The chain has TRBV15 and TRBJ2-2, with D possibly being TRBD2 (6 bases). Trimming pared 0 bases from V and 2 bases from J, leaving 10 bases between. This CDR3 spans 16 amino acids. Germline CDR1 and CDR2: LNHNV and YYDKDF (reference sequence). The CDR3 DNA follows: TGTGCCACCAGCAGAGACATAGCGGCAAACACCGGGGAGCTGTTTTTT. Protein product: CATSRDIAANTGELFF.

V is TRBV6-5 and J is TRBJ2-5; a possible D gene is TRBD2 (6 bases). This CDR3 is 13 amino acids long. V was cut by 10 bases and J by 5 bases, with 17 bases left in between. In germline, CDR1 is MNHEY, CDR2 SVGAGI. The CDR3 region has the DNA TGTGCCACAGGGTCAGTTGGAGGGGAGACCCAGTACTTC. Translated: CATGSVGGETQYF.